These T cell receptor beta chains were read from a single sample in a study of blood T cell repertoires in COVID-19. Measured with immunoSEQ multiplex PCR; TCRdb has only the in-frame clones, and not every one. Here the sample spans about 70,000 clones, about 87% being singletons. Material for sequencing was peripheral blood. Receptor source: a middle-aged man with active COVID-19. Each CDR3 is given with its conserved first and last residue. D genes are given only for firm matches. Not all rows give a size; the values are once, few, many and, for expanded clones, a class.

CASSQGQHPYNSPLHF	TGTGCCAGCAGCCAAGGACAGCACCCCTATAATTCACCCCTCCACTTT	once	.	TRBJ1-6	TRBV7-2
CASSQPTSGITLDTQYF	TGTGCCAGCAGCCAACCAACTAGCGGTATTACCCTGGATACGCAGTATTTT	.	TRBD2	TRBJ2-3	TRBV3-1/TRBV3-2
CASSISGGSYNEQFF	TGCGCCAGCAGCATAAGCGGGGGCTCCTACAATGAGCAGTTCTTC	.	TRBD2	TRBJ2-1	TRBV4-1
CAIVPGTSDYNEQFF	TGTGCCATCGTACCCGGGACTAGCGACTACAATGAGCAGTTCTTC	.	TRBD2	TRBJ2-1	TRBV7-2
CASSVEPGGNYGYTF	TGTGCCAGCAGCGTAGAGCCGGGGGGGAACTATGGCTACACCTTC	.	.	TRBJ1-2	TRBV9
CASSQDPGPSGNTIYF	TGCGCCAGCAGCCAAGATCCAGGCCCCTCTGGAAACACCATATATTTT	.	.	TRBJ1-3	TRBV4-3
CASSYGGTGSYEQYF	TGTGCCAGCAGTTATGGAGGGACTGGTTCCTACGAGCAGTACTTC	.	.	TRBJ2-7	TRBV28
CASSITGGKRNEQFF	TGTGCCAGTAGTATCACTGGGGGGAAGAGAAATGAGCAGTTCTTC	.	.	TRBJ2-1	TRBV19
CASSPYQGEKLFF	TGCGCCAGCAGCCCGTATCAGGGGGAAAAACTGTTTTTT	.	.	TRBJ1-4	TRBV5-1
CASSLVQGGGAEAFF	TGTGCCAGCAGCTTGGTACAGGGGGGCGGCGCTGAAGCTTTCTTT	.	TRBD1	TRBJ1-1	TRBV7-2
CASSTGAGVRYEQYF	TGTGCCAGCAGCACGGGGGCGGGAGTCCGGTACGAGCAGTACTTC	.	.	TRBJ2-7	TRBV6-2/TRBV6-3
CASSRGGQGAVNEQFF	TGCGCCAGCAGCAGAGGGGGACAGGGGGCTGTTAATGAGCAGTTCTTC	.	TRBD1	TRBJ2-1	TRBV4-1
CSVGVGDVVYNEQFF	TGCAGCGTTGGGGTCGGGGATGTGGTATACAATGAGCAGTTCTTC	.	.	TRBJ2-1	TRBV29-1
CASMNRFSVQETQYF	TGTGCCAGCATGAATCGATTTAGCGTACAAGAGACCCAGTACTTC	.	.	TRBJ2-5	TRBV6-5
CASSQASQGTRINEQFF	TGTGCCAGCAGCCAAGCCTCTCAGGGAACTCGAATCAATGAGCAGTTCTTC	.	.	TRBJ2-1	TRBV4-2